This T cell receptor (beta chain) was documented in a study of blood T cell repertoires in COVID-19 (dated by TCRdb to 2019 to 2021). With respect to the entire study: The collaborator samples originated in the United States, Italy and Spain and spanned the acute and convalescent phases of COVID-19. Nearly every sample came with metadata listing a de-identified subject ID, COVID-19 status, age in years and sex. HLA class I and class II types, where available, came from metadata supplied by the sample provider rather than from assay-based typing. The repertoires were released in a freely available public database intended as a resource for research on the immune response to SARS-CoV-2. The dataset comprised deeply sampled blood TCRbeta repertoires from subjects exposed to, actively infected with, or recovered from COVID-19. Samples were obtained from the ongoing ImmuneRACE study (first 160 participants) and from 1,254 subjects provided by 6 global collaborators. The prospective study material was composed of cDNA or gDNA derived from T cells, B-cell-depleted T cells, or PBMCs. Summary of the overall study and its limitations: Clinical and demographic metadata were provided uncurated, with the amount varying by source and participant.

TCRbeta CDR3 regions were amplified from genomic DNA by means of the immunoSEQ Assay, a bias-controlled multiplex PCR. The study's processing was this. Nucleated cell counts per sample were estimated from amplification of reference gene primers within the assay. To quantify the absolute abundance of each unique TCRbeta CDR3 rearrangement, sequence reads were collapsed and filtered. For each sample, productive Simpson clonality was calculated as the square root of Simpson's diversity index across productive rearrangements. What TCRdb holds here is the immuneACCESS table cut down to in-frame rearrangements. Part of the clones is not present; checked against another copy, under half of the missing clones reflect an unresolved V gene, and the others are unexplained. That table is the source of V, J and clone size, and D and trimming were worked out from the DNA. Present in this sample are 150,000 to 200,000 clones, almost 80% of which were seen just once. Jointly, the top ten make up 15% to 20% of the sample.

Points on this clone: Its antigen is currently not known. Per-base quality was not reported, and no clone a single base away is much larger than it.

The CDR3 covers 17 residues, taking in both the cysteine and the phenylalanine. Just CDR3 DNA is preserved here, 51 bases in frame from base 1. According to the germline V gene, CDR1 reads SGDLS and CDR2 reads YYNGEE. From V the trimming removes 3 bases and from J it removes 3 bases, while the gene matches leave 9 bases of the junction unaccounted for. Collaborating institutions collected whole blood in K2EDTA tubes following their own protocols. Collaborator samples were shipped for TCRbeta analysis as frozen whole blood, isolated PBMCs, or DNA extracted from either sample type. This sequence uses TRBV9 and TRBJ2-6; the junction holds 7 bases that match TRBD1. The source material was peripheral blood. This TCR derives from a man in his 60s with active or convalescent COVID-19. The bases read TGTGCCAGCAGCGCCGGGACAGCCCTAGGTGGGGCCAACGTCCTGACTTTC. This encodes CASSAGTALGGANVLTF.